These 24 T cell receptor beta chains originate from one sample sequenced in a study of graft-versus-host responses after intestinal transplantation. Tissue processing of the graft released intraepithelial and lamina propria lymphocytes from it. Assay: immunoSEQ multiplex PCR; the TCRdb copy retains only in-frame clones and omits some. The top ten clones hold over 3% of a sample with 15,000 to 20,000 clones, roughly 83% of them seen once. The sample was ileum tissue, taken roughly 620 days after intestinal transplantation. Receptors were obtained from a human patient who received an intestinal transplant, so some T cells may come from the graft donor.

The J gene is TRBJ1-2, the V gene TRBV7-2, with unresolved D. The CDR3 contains 15 residues. Germline V CDR1 and CDR2: SGHTA, FQGNSA. V shed 4 bases and J shed 3 bases, with 15 bases lying between them. The CDR3 region has the DNA TGTGCCAGCAGCTCGGGGTTGGGATCCTACTATGGCTACACCTTC. It specifies CASSSGLGSYYGYTF.

V gene TRBV10-1 combines with J gene TRBJ2-1, with 7 bases identical to TRBD1. In germline, CDR1 is WNHNN, CDR2 SYGVQD (reference sequence). The CDR3 totals 14 residues. With 5 bases clipped from V and 5 bases from J, the junction kept 6 bases outside the gene matches. The CDR3 is CASSKDRWDNEQFF. The CDR3 nucleotides read TGCGCCAGCAGTAAGGACAGGTGGGACAATGAGCAGTTCTTC.

This clone was seen just once. The V and J genes are TRBV6-6 and TRBJ1-2, with D unresolved. Trimming removed 0 bases from V and 1 base from J, with 9 bases in between. CDR1 MNHNY and CDR2 SVGAGI come from the germline V gene (reference sequence). This CDR3 has 15 residues. CDR3 sequence reads: CASSYSMSLNYGYTF. As DNA, the CDR3 is TGTGCCAGCAGTTACTCGATGTCTCTTAACTATGGCTACACCTTC.

This clone turned up a few times. This rearrangement joins TRBV9 to TRBJ1-5; D unresolved. The length of the CDR3 is 14 residues. V was clipped by 4 bases and J by 0 bases, with 8 bases between them. Per the germline V gene, CDR1 is SGDLS and CDR2 is YYNGEE. DNA of the CDR3: TGTGCCAGCAGCCGGGGTCCTAGCAATCAGCCCCAGCATTTT. This gives the protein CASSRGPSNQPQHF.

The chain carries TRBV10-3 and TRBJ1-1, with D hard to call. The germline gives CDR1 ENHRY, CDR2 SYGVKD. The CDR3 has 11 amino acids. Trimming removed 5 bases from V and 5 bases from J, with 6 bases in between. The CDR3 loop is CAISFGTEAFF. The CDR3 DNA follows: TGTGCCATCAGTTTTGGAACTGAAGCTTTCTTT.

Points on this clone: The junction departs from germline at one end; a sequencing error may be responsible. The genes are TRBV2 and TRBJ1-4, with 9 bases matching TRBD1. CDR1 is SNHLY, CDR2 FYNNEI, per germline. The CDR3 covers 12 residues. As DNA, the CDR3 is TGTGCCAGCAGAGCTACCGGGACAGGGAACCTTTTT. Translated: CASRATGTGNLF. Complete variable domain (other parts from reference TRBV2 and TRBJ1-4): EPEVTQTPSHQVTQMGQEVILRCVPISNHLYFYWYRQILGQKVEFLVSFYNNEISEKSEIFDDQFSVERPDGSNFTLKIRSTKLEDSAMYFCASRATGTGNLFGSGTQLSVL.

The chain recombines TRBV6-1 with TRBJ2-1, with D tentatively TRBD2 (5 bases). This CDR3 contains 15 residues. Germline CDR1 and CDR2: MNHNS and SASEGT. Trimming took off 6 bases at V and 2 bases at J, with 14 bases between the two ends. CDR3 region: CASRLRSGAYNEQFF. The CDR3 nucleotides are TGTGCCAGCAGACTAAGATCCGGGGCCTACAATGAGCAGTTCTTC.

The rearrangement uses TRBV5-1 and TRBJ1-4; possible D gene TRBD1, 6 bases. Germline loops: CDR1 SGHRS, CDR2 YFSETQ. This CDR3 is built from 14 residues. V lost 3 bases to trimming and J lost 6 bases, with 12 bases between them. The CDR3 protein is CASSSQGSDEKLFF. The CDR3 region has the DNA TGCGCCAGCAGCTCTCAGGGGTCCGATGAAAAACTGTTTTTT.

The chain combines TRBV11-2 with TRBJ2-1; weak D call: TRBD1 (6 bases). The V end was cut by 6 bases, the J end by 8 bases, with 11 bases between. In germline, CDR1 is SGHAT, CDR2 FQNNGV. This CDR3 region has 12 residues. The CDR3 coding sequence is TGTGCCAGCAGTACAGGGTACTATGAGCAGTTCTTC. Translating it yields CASSTGYYEQFF.

This chain connects TRBV12-2 to TRBJ2-3; the D call TRBD2 from the table was never checked on the DNA. TRBV12-2 is a pseudogene. This CDR3 is built from 16 residues. CDR3 DNA sequence: TGTGCAAGTCGCAGAGAGGTGGGGGGAAGCACAGATACGCAGTATTTT. Its protein product is CASRREVGGSTDTQYF.

The chain joins TRBV7-9 to TRBJ1-1; a weak D match, TRBD1 (6 bases). The germline CDR1 and CDR2 sequences are SEHNR and FQNEAQ (reference sequence). V was pared by 6 bases and J by 1 base, with 15 bases between. The CDR3 consists of 15 residues. The chain's CDR3 is CASRLAGVANTEAFF. The CDR3, as DNA: TGTGCCAGCAGATTGGCAGGGGTCGCGAACACTGAAGCTTTCTTT. Supplemented by reference TRBV7-9 and TRBJ1-1, the full variable domain reads DTGVSQNPRHKITKRGQNVTFRCDPISEHNRLYWYRQTLGQGPEFLTYFQNEAQLEKSRLLSDRFSAERPKGSFSTLEIQRTEQGDSAMYLCASRLAGVANTEAFFGQGTRLTVV.

The chain has TRBV14 and TRBJ2-1; D uncertain. Trimming shortened V by 1 base and J by 0 bases, and 13 bases separated the two germline ends. Germline V gene lookup returns CDR1 SGHDN and CDR2 FVKESK. The length of the CDR3 is 17 residues. This CDR3 reads CASSQGSSTSSYNEQFF. DNA of the CDR3: TGTGCCAGCAGCCAAGGATCGTCCACGAGCTCCTACAATGAGCAGTTCTTC.

The chain joins TRBV6-5 to TRBJ1-4; D may be TRBD1 (5 bases). The CDR3 consists of 15 residues. Trimming shortened V by 0 bases and J by 7 bases, and 12 bases separated the two germline ends. Germline V gives CDR1 MNHEY, CDR2 SVGAGI. CDR3 DNA: TGTGCCAGCAGTTACTCAAGGCAGGGTACTGAAAAACTGTTTTTT. Translation gives CASSYSRQGTEKLFF.

The chain has TRBV5-1 and TRBJ2-5, with D uncertain. The J call is doubtful: the DNA matches TRBJ2-7 better. This CDR3 comprises 14 residues. Germline V gives CDR1 SGHRS, CDR2 YFSETQ. The CDR3 sequence: CASSLDGPPYEQYF. For the CDR3, the DNA is TGCGCCAGCAGCTTGGACGGACCCCCCTACGAGCAGTACTTC.

This clone was counted only a few times. The V call is TRBV2, the J call TRBJ1-2; the D is unclear. Looked up from germline, CDR1 is SNHLY and CDR2 is FYNNEI. The CDR3 loop spans 13 amino acids. Trimming shortened V by 6 bases and J by 4 bases, and 12 bases separated the two germline ends. CDR3 sequence: CASRRFSGYGYTF. In nucleotides, the CDR3 is TGTGCCAGCAGGCGCTTCTCAGGCTATGGCTACACCTTC. The full variable domain, with the rest looked up from reference TRBV2 and TRBJ1-2, is EPEVTQTPSHQVTQMGQEVILRCVPISNHLYFYWYRQILGQKVEFLVSFYNNEISEKSEIFDDQFSVERPDGSNFTLKIRSTKLEDSAMYFCASRRFSGYGYTFGSGTRLTVV.

The chain is built from TRBV5-1 and TRBJ2-5; maybe TRBD1 (6 bases). CDR1 and CDR2 (germline): SGHRS, YFSETQ. CDR3 length equals 15 residues. V gave up 0 bases and J gave up 1 base, with 10 bases separating them. The CDR3, as DNA: TGCGCCAGCAGCTTGGCCCCAGGGGCCCAAGAGACCCAGTACTTC. Its protein product is CASSLAPGAQETQYF.

The CDR3 loop is CASSEDPRGFGNQPQHF. CDR3 coding DNA: TGTGCCAGCAGTGAAGACCCGAGGGGGTTTGGCAATCAGCCCCAGCATTTT. The chain joins TRBV6-1 to TRBJ1-5, with D possibly matching TRBD1 (6 bases). The CDR3 runs to 17 residues. Germline V gene lookup returns CDR1 MNHNS and CDR2 SASEGT. Trimming stripped 1 base from V and 2 bases from J, with 15 bases between.

The chain links TRBV5-5 to TRBJ1-5, with 7 bases fitting TRBD1. CDR1 SGHKS and CDR2 YYEKEE come from the germline V gene (reference sequence). The CDR3 is 16 amino acids. Trimming cost V 4 bases and J 0 bases; bases outside gene matches: 7. In nucleotides, the CDR3 is TGTGCCAGCAGCGGACAACAGGGGATTAGCAATCAGCCCCAGCATTTT. Amino acid sequence: CASSGQQGISNQPQHF.

This chain connects TRBV4-1 to TRBJ2-5; D is possibly TRBD1 (7 bases). Near its end, the DNA agrees better with TRBJ2-7, so the J call may be wrong. In germline, CDR1 is MGHRA, CDR2 YSYEKL. The CDR3 length is 13 residues. The CDR3 here is CASSQDRGDEQYF. CDR3 nucleotides: TGCGCCAGCAGCCAAGACAGGGGGGACGAGCAGTACTTC.

The chain couples TRBV6-1 to TRBJ2-7; 7 bases align to TRBD2. The germline CDR1 and CDR2 sequences are MNHNS and SASEGT. CDR3 size: 14 residues. V lost 6 bases, J lost 2 bases, and 7 bases stayed unmatched. Here the CDR3 DNA reads TGTGCCAGCAGGGCCGGGACTACGACCTACGAGCAGTACTTC. Translated: CASRAGTTTYEQYF.

The rearrangement uses TRBV7-2 and TRBJ2-5; D is perhaps TRBD2 (5 bases). The germline gives CDR1 SGHTA, CDR2 FQGNSA. This CDR3 is built from 16 residues. Trimming pared 5 bases from V and 2 bases from J, leaving 18 bases between. The CDR3 nucleotides read TGTGCCAGCAGCACTTCCCTTTCTGGAGGTCAAGAGACCCAGTACTTC. This encodes CASSTSLSGGQETQYF. Full variable domain (remainder filled in from reference TRBV7-2 and TRBJ2-5): GAGVSQSPSNKVTEKGKDVELRCDPISGHTALYWYRQSLGQGLEFLIYFQGNSAPDKSGLPSDRFSAERTGGSVSTLTIQRTQQEDSAVYLCASSTSLSGGQETQYFGPGTRLLVL.

The chain combines TRBV2 with TRBJ2-1; a weak D match, TRBD1 (5 bases). Trimming removed 3 bases from V and 5 bases from J, with 14 bases in between. This CDR3 has 15 residues. Germline values: CDR1 SNHLY, CDR2 FYNNEI. CDR3 region: CASSDRVLGDNEQFF. For the CDR3, the DNA is TGTGCCAGCAGTGACAGGGTCCTAGGGGACAATGAGCAGTTCTTC.

The chain is built from TRBV10-2 and TRBJ2-3; D call uncertain. This CDR3 contains 13 residues. Germline CDR1 WSHSY, CDR2 SAAADI. The V end lost 3 bases, the J end lost 4 bases, and 8 bases lay between the germline ends. The CDR3 reads CASSELTADTQYF. CDR3 in DNA: TGCGCCAGCAGTGAACTGACTGCAGATACGCAGTATTTT.

The chain links TRBV6-5 to TRBJ1-1; D possibly corresponds to TRBD1 (5 bases). With 9 bases removed from V and 3 bases from J, the gap between germline ends came to 14 bases. Germline CDR1 is MNHEY and CDR2 is SVGAGI. The CDR3 runs to 13 residues. For the CDR3, the DNA is TGTGCCAGTGCAGGGAATAGTGACACTGAAGCTTTCTTT. Translated: CASAGNSDTEAFF.